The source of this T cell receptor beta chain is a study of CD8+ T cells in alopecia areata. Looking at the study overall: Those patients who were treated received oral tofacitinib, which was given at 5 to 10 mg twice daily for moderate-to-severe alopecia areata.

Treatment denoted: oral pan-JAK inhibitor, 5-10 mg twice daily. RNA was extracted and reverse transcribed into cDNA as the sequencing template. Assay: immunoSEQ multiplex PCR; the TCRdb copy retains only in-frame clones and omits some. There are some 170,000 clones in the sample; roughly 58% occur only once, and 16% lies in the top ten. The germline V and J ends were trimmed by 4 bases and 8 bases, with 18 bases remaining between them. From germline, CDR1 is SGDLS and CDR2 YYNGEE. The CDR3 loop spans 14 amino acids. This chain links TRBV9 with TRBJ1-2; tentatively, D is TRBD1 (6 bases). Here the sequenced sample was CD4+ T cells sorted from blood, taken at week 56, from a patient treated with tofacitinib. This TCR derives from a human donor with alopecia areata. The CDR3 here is CASSNLAGAEGYTF. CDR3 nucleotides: TGTGCCAGCAGCAATCTAGCGGGGGCAGAGGGCTACACCTTC.